Listed here are 10 T cell receptor beta chains from one sample, sequenced in a study of blood T cell repertoires in COVID-19 (dated by TCRdb to about 2020). Library generation was performed with the immunoSEQ multiplex PCR assay. In its TCRdb copy, this immuneACCESS table keeps in-frame sequences only and misses some clones. Where compared with another copy, unresolved V genes explain less than half of these, and the others have no known cause. Here the sample has 290,000 or so clones; 75% to 95% occur a single time. Of the sample, 1.1% is held by the ten largest clones. Input material: PBMCs or T cells enriched from blood (not recorded which). These receptors were collected from a woman in her twenties or thirties who had recovered from COVID-19.

V usage is TRBV7-9 and J usage is TRBJ2-1; D not certain. The CDR3 sequence is 15 residues long. Trimming shortened V by 5 bases and J by 6 bases, and 17 bases separated the two germline ends. Germline CDR1 is SEHNR and CDR2 is FQNEAQ (reference sequence). In nucleotides, the CDR3 is TGTGCCAGCAGCCCATTCCCGGGTGGTGGCAATGAGCAGTTCTTC. This gives the protein CASSPFPGGGNEQFF.

This chain joins TRBV9 and TRBJ2-7; 9 nucleotides line up with TRBD2. The ends lost 0 bases at V and 6 bases at J; junction bases unmatched: 4. The germline CDR1 and CDR2 sequences are SGDLS and YYNGEE. The CDR3 spans 14 residues. As DNA, the CDR3 is TGTGCCAGCAGCGTAGCAGCGGGAGGAGGCGAGCAGTACTTC. Its translation: CASSVAAGGGEQYF.

This chain uses TRBV27 with TRBJ2-5; 11 bases agree with TRBD2. The germline V gene has CDR1 MNHEY and CDR2 SMNVEV (reference sequence). The CDR3 runs 16 residues. The junction had 12 bases not matched to a gene; V was cut back by 8 bases and J by 4 bases. The CDR3: CASARVAGGHRETQYF. The CDR3 DNA reads TGTGCCAGCGCGAGGGTAGCGGGAGGGCACAGAGAGACCCAGTACTTC.

The rearrangement joins TRBV9 to TRBJ2-2; the match to TRBD1 covers 7 bases. This CDR3 is 21 amino acids long. The V gene's germline CDR1 is SGDLS and CDR2 YYNGEE. After removal of 4 bases from V and 5 bases from J, the junction contained 26 bases not matched to a gene. DNA of the CDR3: TGTGCCAGCAGCCCTTCATTCATGGACAGGCTACACGAACGCGATACCGGGGAGCTGTTTTTT. It translates to CASSPSFMDRLHERDTGELFF.

The gene calls are TRBV18 and TRBJ1-5, with D possibly being TRBD1 (6 bases). Germline assignment: CDR1 KGHSH and CDR2 LQKENI. The CDR3 is 13 residues long. Trimming removed 4 bases at V and 5 bases at J, with 9 bases between. The CDR3 nucleotides read TGTGCCAGCTCACGCGGGGGCGATCAGCCCCAGCATTTT. This translates into CASSRGGDQPQHF.

The gene calls are TRBV5-1 and TRBJ2-5; TRBD2 aligns across 8 bases. The junction had 8 bases not matched to a gene; V was cut back by 0 bases and J by 4 bases. This CDR3 has 16 amino acids. Germline V lookup: CDR1 SGHRS, CDR2 YFSETQ. The DNA for the CDR3 is TGCGCCAGCAGCTTGGCTGGAGCGGGAGCCCGAGAGACCCAGTACTTC. The encoded protein is CASSLAGAGARETQYF.

The chain carries TRBV2 and TRBJ1-5; possible D gene TRBD1, 5 bases. Germline V gene data show CDR1 as SNHLY and CDR2 as FYNNEI. The V gene lost 6 bases and the J gene lost 6 bases, with 12 bases spanning the gap. This CDR3 is built from 13 residues. The CDR3 DNA sequence: TGTGCCAGCAGGCGCGGGGGGAGTCAGCCCCAGCATTTT. It encodes CASRRGGSQPQHF.

This chain joins TRBV14 and TRBJ2-5, with TRBD2 matching 14 bases. Germline lookup yields CDR1 SGHDN and CDR2 FVKESK. The CDR3 contains 15 residues. Trimming at V came to 4 bases and at J to 4 bases, leaving 2 bases not matched to a gene. Here the CDR3 DNA reads TGTGCCAGCAGCCCGGGACTAGCGGGAGTAGAGACCCAGTACTTC. It is translated as CASSPGLAGVETQYF.

The chain is built from TRBV5-1 and TRBJ2-2; 9 nucleotides align to TRBD2. CDR3 length: 16 residues. V lost 2 bases to trimming and J lost 2 bases; unmatched junction nucleotides: 4. Germline assignment: CDR1 SGHRS and CDR2 YFSETQ. CDR3 sequence reads: CASSFGLAGNTGELFF. As DNA, the CDR3 is TGCGCCAGCAGCTTTGGCCTAGCGGGAAACACCGGGGAGCTGTTTTTT.

The V and J genes are TRBV9 and TRBJ1-2; 7 nucleotides align to TRBD1. The CDR3 covers 15 residues. Germline CDR1 SGDLS, CDR2 YYNGEE. V was pared by 0 bases and J by 5 bases, with 7 bases of the junction left unmatched. The CDR3 sequence: CASSVGQGGGYGYTF. In DNA, the CDR3 is TGTGCCAGCAGCGTAGGTCAGGGGGGCGGTTATGGCTACACCTTC.